This T cell receptor beta chain was found in a study of blood T cell repertoires in COVID-19. Clones were sequenced by immunoSEQ multiplex PCR, and TCRdb holds only the in-frame ones, with some missing. Counted here are 200,000 to 250,000 clones, around nine tenths occurring once; the ten biggest clones make up more than 2.5%. The J segment lost 6 bases and the V segment lost 5 bases, leaving 2 bases of the junction unmatched. The V gene's germline CDR1 is SGHTS and CDR2 YDEGEE. This CDR3 spans 14 amino acids. The TCR was taken from a man aged 55 to 70 with acute or convalescent COVID-19. The chain combines TRBV5-8 with TRBJ2-1; 13 nucleotides match TRBD2. The sequenced material came from peripheral blood. CDR3 DNA sequence: TGTGCCAGCAGACGACTAGCGGGGGGCAATGAGCAGTTCTTC. Protein: CASRRLAGGNEQFF.